These 19 T cell receptor beta chains were sequenced from one sample in a study of blood T cell repertoires in COVID-19 (TCRdb year 2020). Preparation of the library involved the immunoSEQ multiplex PCR assay. Not all clones reach the TCRdb copy of this immuneACCESS table, which keeps in-frame sequences only. Checked studies attribute under half of the gap to unresolved V genes and leave the rest unexplained. Here the sample has just over 250,000 clones; 75% to 95% occur a single time. 2% to 3% of the sample is taken by the ten largest. Sequencing input: peripheral blood. These receptors were taken from a young adult with COVID-19, enrolled during active disease.

The CDR3 protein is CSASAGNYGYTF. The DNA of the CDR3 is TGCAGTGCTAGTGCAGGGAACTATGGCTACACCTTC. The chain has TRBV20-1 and TRBJ1-2; weak D call: TRBD1 (5 bases). Trimming cost V 3 bases and J 2 bases, with 7 bases left between them. CDR3 size: 12 residues. Germline loops: CDR1 DFQATT, CDR2 SNEGSKA (reference sequence).

The chain combines TRBV7-2 with TRBJ2-2, with 12 bases that match TRBD2. Germline V gene data show CDR1 as SGHTA and CDR2 as FQGNSA. Trimming at V came to 4 bases and at J to 6 bases, leaving 3 bases not matched to a gene. The CDR3 has 15 residues. The DNA of the CDR3 is TGTGCCAGCAGCTCTCTAGCGGGAGGGGCCGGGGAGCTGTTTTTT. It codes for CASSSLAGGAGELFF.

The chain uses TRBV15 and TRBJ1-1; no clear D. Trimming cost V 2 bases and J 4 bases, with 14 bases left between them. The CDR3 contains 15 residues. Looked up from germline, CDR1 is LNHNV and CDR2 is YYDKDF (reference sequence). The CDR3 DNA sequence: TGTGCCACCAGCAGATCGGTTTCGGGATCCACTGAAGCTTTCTTT. This codes for CATSRSVSGSTEAFF.

The J gene is TRBJ2-7, the V gene TRBV14, with 7 bases fitting TRBD2. This CDR3 region has 16 residues. Germline values: CDR1 SGHDN, CDR2 FVKESK. Trimming at V came to 2 bases and at J to 0 bases, leaving 7 bases not matched to a gene. CDR3 bases: TGTGCCAGCAGCCAACCTAGCGGAGACAGCTCCTACGAGCAGTACTTC. Translated: CASSQPSGDSSYEQYF.

The chain links TRBV7-9 to TRBJ2-3; D is unclear. The CDR3 spans 15 residues. The germline V gene encodes CDR1 SEHNR and CDR2 FQNEAQ (reference sequence). V lost 2 bases, J lost 2 bases, and 11 bases lay in between. CDR3 DNA: TGTGCCAGCAGCTTAATAGAAGAACCCACAGATACGCAGTATTTT. Its protein product is CASSLIEEPTDTQYF.

The chain has TRBV2 and TRBJ1-1, with TRBD1 as a possible D gene (5 bases). V lost 8 bases to trimming and J lost 7 bases, with 17 bases between them. CDR3 length equals 13 residues. Germline V gene lookup returns CDR1 SNHLY and CDR2 FYNNEI. This CDR3 is CASLERGGGEAFF. Written as DNA, the CDR3 is TGTGCCAGCCTTGAAAGGGGCGGTGGTGAAGCTTTCTTT.

The chain carries TRBV6-2 or TRBV6-3 and TRBJ2-1; D gene unclear. There are 13 residues in the CDR3. From germline, CDR1 is MNHEY and CDR2 SVGEGT. Trimming took 2 bases from V and 4 from J, leaving 6 bases between them. As DNA, the CDR3 is TGTGCCAGCAGTTACACAGAGTACAATGAGCAGTTCTTC. Translation gives CASSYTEYNEQFF.

J is TRBJ1-2 and V is TRBV25-1; D call uncertain. The V gene lost 8 bases and the J gene lost 8 bases, with 15 bases spanning the gap. Germline V gene lookup returns CDR1 MGHDK and CDR2 SYGVNS. The CDR3 is 12 amino acids. This chain's CDR3 is CASSVVGGGYTF. For the CDR3, the DNA is TGTGCCAGCTCAGTGGTAGGAGGGGGCTACACCTTC.

The chain uses TRBV2 and TRBJ1-4, with TRBD1 as a possible D gene (5 bases). The CDR3 is 14 residues long. V was clipped by 4 bases and J by 5 bases, with 11 bases between them. CDR1 and CDR2 (germline): SNHLY, FYNNEI. The CDR3: CASSATVPNEKLFF. The DNA of the CDR3 is TGTGCCAGCAGTGCGACAGTGCCGAATGAAAAACTGTTTTTT.

This clone was picked up one time. CDR3 DNA: TGTGCCAGCACCTCAGGAGGGGGCTCTGGGGGAAACACCATATATTTT. Amino acids: CASTSGGGSGGNTIYF. This chain connects TRBV2 to TRBJ1-3, with 7 positions matching TRBD1. From germline, CDR1 is SNHLY and CDR2 FYNNEI. This CDR3 comprises 16 residues. Unmatched junction bases numbered 13, after V lost 7 bases and J lost 4 bases.

DNA for the CDR3: TGTGCCAGCAGCTTAACCGGGACTAGCAGTATAGGGGAGCTGTTTTTT. This translates into CASSLTGTSSIGELFF. The J gene is TRBJ2-2, the V gene TRBV7-3, with 9 positions matching TRBD2. Losses at the gene ends were 0 bases for V and 8 bases for J; bases not matched to a gene: 7. This CDR3 region has 16 residues. CDR1 is SGHTA and CDR2 is FQGTGA in the germline V gene.

The gene calls are TRBV6-5 and TRBJ1-2, with D possibly being TRBD1 (6 bases). Germline lookup yields CDR1 MNHEY and CDR2 SVGAGI. V dropped 6 bases and J dropped 8 bases, with 16 bases sitting between them. The CDR3 consists of 13 residues. CDR3 sequence reads: CASRDSSPRGYTF. The CDR3 DNA sequence: TGTGCCAGCAGGGACAGTTCCCCACGGGGCTACACCTTC.

The chain uses TRBV5-1 and TRBJ1-1; possible D gene TRBD1, 6 bases. The CDR3 length is 17 residues. Trimming cost V 1 base and J 1 base, with 17 bases left between them. Germline values: CDR1 SGHRS, CDR2 YFSETQ. The DNA of the CDR3 is TGCGCCAGCAGCTTGATGAATGGGGGCGATCCGAACACTGAAGCTTTCTTT. Its translation is CASSLMNGGDPNTEAFF.

This chain joins TRBV19 and TRBJ1-5; TRBD1 matches 7 bases. The CDR3 contains 19 residues. The germline V gene has CDR1 LNHDA and CDR2 SQIVND (reference sequence). Germline trimming cut 3 bases from V and 0 bases from J; bases unmatched to any gene: 14. CDR3 DNA: TGTGCCAGTAGTATGGTACAGGGGCATGTCGGGGATAGCAATCAGCCCCAGCATTTT. This codes for CASSMVQGHVGDSNQPQHF.

This chain uses TRBV5-4 with TRBJ1-2; 11 positions agree with TRBD1. V lost 3 bases and J lost 6; bases outside the gene matches: 4. The V gene's germline CDR1 is SGHNT and CDR2 YYREEE (reference sequence). This CDR3 comprises 14 residues. The CDR3 DNA reads TGTGCCAGCAGCTGGGGACAGGGGGAGGATGGCTACACCTTC. Its protein is CASSWGQGEDGYTF.

The rearrangement links TRBV5-3 to TRBJ1-1; D is undetermined. TRBV5-3 is placed among ORFs of uncertain function. The CDR3 has 12 amino acids. V was shortened by 4 bases and J by 12 bases, with 16 bases between the two germline ends. CDR3 residues: CARSPGRLRTFF. CDR3 coding DNA: TGTGCCAGAAGCCCGGGAAGATTAAGGACTTTCTTT.

The rearrangement uses TRBV29-1 and TRBJ1-2; 7 nucleotides agree with TRBD1. After removal of 4 bases from V and 3 bases from J, the junction contained 2 bases not matched to a gene. The CDR3 extends over 12 amino acids. The germline gives CDR1 SQVTM, CDR2 ANQGSEA. CDR3 loop: CSVVGTDYGYTF. For the CDR3, the DNA is TGCAGCGTTGTAGGGACAGACTATGGCTACACCTTC. Based on the CDR3 plus reference TRBV29-1 and TRBJ1-2, the full variable domain is SAVISQKPSRDICQRGTSLTIQCQVDSQVTMMFWYRQQPGQSLTLIATANQGSEATYESGFVIDKFPISRPNLTFSTLTVSNMSPEDSSIYLCSVVGTDYGYTFGSGTRLTVV.

This clone was detected once. The CDR3 reads CATSDSSGANVLTF. CDR3 DNA: TGTGCCACCAGTGACAGCTCTGGGGCCAACGTCCTGACTTTC. The gene calls are TRBV24-1 and TRBJ2-6; D is unclear. CDR1 KGHDR and CDR2 SFDVKD come from the germline V gene. The CDR3 loop spans 14 amino acids. Trimming left V 4 bases short and J 0 bases short, with 3 bases between.

The chain carries TRBV7-9 and TRBJ1-4; D not resolved. The CDR3 has 15 residues. Trimming left V 1 base short and J 0 bases short, with 6 bases between. The germline CDR1 and CDR2 sequences are SEHNR and FQNEAQ (reference sequence). The CDR3: CASSLERATNEKLFF. In nucleotides, the CDR3 is TGTGCCAGCAGCTTAGAGCGTGCAACTAATGAAAAACTGTTTTTT.